The 3 T cell receptor beta chains below come from one sample, sequenced in a study of T cells in Graves' hyperthyroidism and ophthalmopathy. RNA transcripts served as the template for amplifying TCR beta CDR3 regions. A set of HTBI primers served as the primers for a first-round RT-PCR of the TCR CDR3. A single record per CDR3 protein comes from TCRdb applying MiXCR to the multiplex PCR reads. Of around 440,000 distinct CDR3 sequences detected, less than 20% appear once; the ten largest clones hold around an eighth. Sequencing was performed on blood. Receptors were obtained from a woman under 30 with Graves' hyperthyroidism.

In this sample, this clonotype turned up many times. V and J are TRBV2 and TRBJ2-7; D is ambiguous. Trimming left V 6 bases short and J 3 bases short, with 18 bases between. Looked up from germline, CDR1 is SNHLY and CDR2 is FYNNEI. The CDR3 covers 15 residues. CDR3 nucleotides: TGTGCCAGCAGGTGGGTTCGAGTCCGAAACTACGAGCAGTACTTC. Protein product: CASRWVRVRNYEQYF. Based on the CDR3 plus reference TRBV2 and TRBJ2-7, the full variable domain is EPEVTQTPSHQVTQMGQEVILRCVPISNHLYFYWYRQILGQKVEFLVSFYNNEISEKSEIFDDQFSVERPDGSNFTLKIRSTKLEDSAMYFCASRWVRVRNYEQYFGPGTRLTVT.

This clonotype has ten or more counts. The chain employs TRBV11-2 and TRBJ2-7; no clear D gene. Trimming took 2 bases from V and 3 from J, leaving 14 bases between them. This CDR3 region has 15 residues. From germline, CDR1 is SGHAT and CDR2 FQNNGV. The chain's CDR3 is CASSLPFLSGYEQYF. The CDR3, as DNA: TGTGCCAGCAGCTTACCCTTCTTGAGTGGCTACGAGCAGTACTTC.

The CDR3 here is CASSHGFGTGGLYSYGYTF. Written as DNA, the CDR3 is TGTGCCAGCAGTCACGGTTTTGGGACAGGGGGATTGTATTCGTATGGCTACACCTTC. The chain couples TRBV12-3 or TRBV12-4 to TRBJ1-2, with 11 positions matching TRBD1. CDR3 length equals 19 residues. J was trimmed by 5 bases and V by 5 bases; bases with no gene match: 19.